This T cell receptor (beta chain) was identified in a study (dated by TCRdb to 2015 to 2017). For the study in its entirety: The study examined whether tumor-infiltrating Tregs in breast cancer are drawn from blood Tregs or arise in situ by conversion from other CD4+ T cell subsets.

Worth noting for this clonotype: This clone's antigen is unknown. A much larger clone lies a single base off, so this may be a read error.

The Miltenyi Naive CD4+ T Cell Isolation kit was used to purify naive CD4+ T cells, and CD25 microbeads were used to remove Tregs. Tregs, naive and memory CD4+ T cells from tumor, blood and ipsilateral draining lymph nodes of a handful of breast cancer patients underwent full-length TCR alpha and beta sequencing. Ficoll density gradient centrifugation was used to isolate mononuclear cells from lymph nodes or from about 50 ml of peripheral blood. FACS confirmed that the sorted cell populations were more than 90% pure. Amplification of full-length TCR variable regions was done by 5' RACE PCR using constant-region reverse primers, and this step was followed by semi-nested PCR with Nested Universal Primer A. The ReliaPrep RNA Cell Miniprep System was used to extract total RNA, which was then reverse transcribed into 5'RACE-ready cDNA with the SMARTer RACE 5'/3' Kit. An Illumina MiSeq was used to sequence the full-length TCR alpha and beta libraries, which had been barcoded with multiplex adaptors. On the authors' methods: For each of nine subset-tissue groups, sequencing data from the five patients were pooled, and the groups were then compared using unsupervised clustering of TCR gene usage. Repertoire similarity was calculated with the Morisita-Horn index, weighting shared sequences by their contribution to each repertoire. TCRdb trimmed the raw reads at Q25, called clones with MiXCR and kept productive beta chains. Rows are combined by CDR3 protein, so each entry shows the most common genes and DNA. It is TCRdb's table, rather than the study itself, that gives the V and J calls and clone size. This sample holds about 55,000 distinct CDR3 sequences; more than 15% were observed only once. Clones ranked in the top ten supply about 2.2% of the sample.

The trim is 2 bases for V and 11 bases for J, with a gap of 16 bases between the germline ends. The germline V gene (reference sequence) provides CDR1 DFQATT and CDR2 SNEGSKA. The CDR3 has 14 amino acids, counting the end cysteine and phenylalanine. The entry retains the CDR3 DNA only, 42 bases that are in frame from base 1. Study-wide conclusions, independent of this receptor: Tumor-infiltrating Treg TCR alpha and beta sequences overlapped most with tumor naive CD4+ T cells, then with blood naive CD4+ T cells. The TCR gene usage of tumor memory CD4+ T cells clustered together with blood and lymph node memory CD4+ cells and with lymph node naive CD4+ cells. Rather than covering whole repertoires, validation in the larger cohort was restricted to a single TCR beta V-J rearrangement.

This sequence uses TRBV20-1 and TRBJ1-6; tentative D gene TRBD1, with 5 bases matching. The receptor was isolated from a female donor with breast cancer. Sequencing was done on a sample of naive CD4+ T cells sorted from blood. Read against the paper, the sample's cell subset or site label means: naive CD4+ T cells, CD4+CD45RA+CD25-. CDR3 sequence: CSARRGPIFAPLHF. The sequenced DNA: TGCAGTGCTAGAAGGGGCCCCATATTTGCACCCCTCCACTTT.